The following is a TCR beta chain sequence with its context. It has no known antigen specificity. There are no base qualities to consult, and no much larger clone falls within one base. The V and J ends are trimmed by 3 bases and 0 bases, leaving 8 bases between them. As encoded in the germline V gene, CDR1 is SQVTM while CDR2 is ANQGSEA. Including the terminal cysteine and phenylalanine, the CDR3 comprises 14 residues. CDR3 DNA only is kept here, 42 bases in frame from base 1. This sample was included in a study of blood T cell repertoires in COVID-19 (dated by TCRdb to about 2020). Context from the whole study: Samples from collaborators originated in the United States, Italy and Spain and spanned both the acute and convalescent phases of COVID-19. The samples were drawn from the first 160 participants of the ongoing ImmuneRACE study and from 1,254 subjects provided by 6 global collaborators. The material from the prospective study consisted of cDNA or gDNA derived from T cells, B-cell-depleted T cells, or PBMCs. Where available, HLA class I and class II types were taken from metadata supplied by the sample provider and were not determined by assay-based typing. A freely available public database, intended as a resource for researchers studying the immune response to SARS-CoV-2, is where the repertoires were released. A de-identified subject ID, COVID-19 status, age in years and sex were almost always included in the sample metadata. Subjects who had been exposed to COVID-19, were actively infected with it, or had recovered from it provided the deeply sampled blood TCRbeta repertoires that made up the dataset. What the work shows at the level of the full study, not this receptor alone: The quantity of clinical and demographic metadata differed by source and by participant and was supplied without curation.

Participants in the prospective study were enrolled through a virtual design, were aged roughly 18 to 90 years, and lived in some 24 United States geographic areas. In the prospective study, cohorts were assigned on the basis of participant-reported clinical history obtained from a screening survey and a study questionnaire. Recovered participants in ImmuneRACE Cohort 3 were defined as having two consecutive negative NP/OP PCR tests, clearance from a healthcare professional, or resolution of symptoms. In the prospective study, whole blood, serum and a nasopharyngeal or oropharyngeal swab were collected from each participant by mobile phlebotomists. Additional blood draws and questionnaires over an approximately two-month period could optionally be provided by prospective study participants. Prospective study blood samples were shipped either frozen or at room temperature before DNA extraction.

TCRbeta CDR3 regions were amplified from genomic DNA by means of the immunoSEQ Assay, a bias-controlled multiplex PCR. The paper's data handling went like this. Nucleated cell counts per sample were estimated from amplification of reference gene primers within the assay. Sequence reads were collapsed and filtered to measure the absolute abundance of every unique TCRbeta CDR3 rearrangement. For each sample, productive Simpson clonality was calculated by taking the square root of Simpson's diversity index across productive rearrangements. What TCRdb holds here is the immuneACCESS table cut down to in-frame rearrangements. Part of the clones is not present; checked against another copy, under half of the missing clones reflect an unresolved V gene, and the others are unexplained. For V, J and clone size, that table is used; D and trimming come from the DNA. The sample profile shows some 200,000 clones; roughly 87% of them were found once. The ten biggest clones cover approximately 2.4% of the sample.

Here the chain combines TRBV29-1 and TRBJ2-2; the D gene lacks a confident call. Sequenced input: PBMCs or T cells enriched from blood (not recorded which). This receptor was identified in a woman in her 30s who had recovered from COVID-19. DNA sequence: TGCAGCGTTGATGGGCAGCCGAACACCGGGGAGCTGTTTTTT. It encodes CSVDGQPNTGELFF.